This T cell receptor beta chain is drawn from a study of T-cell memory formation after mild COVID-19. Overall study context: TCR clusters showed largely donor specificity.

V was trimmed by 4 bases and J by 5 bases, leaving 13 bases between them. The germline V gene has CDR1 SNHLY and CDR2 FYNNEI. CDR3 size: 14 residues. Concerning this clonotype: Its antigen remains unknown.

The study's findings and limits: Later expanders leaned toward CD4+, whereas clones contracting from day 15 to 85 were balanced CD4/CD8.

Libraries for TCRalpha and TCRbeta carried sample barcodes and unique molecular identifiers via 5'RACE. TCRdb called the 5' RACE reads again in MiXCR, with one record for every CDR3 protein. There are 190,000 or so distinct CDR3 sequences in the sample; 27% occur only once, and over 9.5% lies in the top ten. This clonotype was sampled from an adult woman who had mild COVID-19 (a few samples of this study predate the infection). Cell type and time point are not known. The rearrangement links TRBV2 to TRBJ2-3; D remains ambiguous. Material for sequencing was PBMCs or a T cell subset sorted from them (not recorded which). The CDR3 region has the DNA TGTGCCAGCAGTGCGGGCGTAGCTGGAGATACGCAGTATTTT. Protein sequence: CASSAGVAGDTQYF.